This passage covers 21 T cell receptor beta chains from one sample sequenced in a study of T cell repertoires in cytomegalovirus infection. From the reads, TCRdb called clonotypes with MiXCR, one entry per CDR3 protein. This table has roughly 760,000 distinct CDR3 sequences, 35% appearing once. The sample comprised PBMCs. These receptor sequences come from a human donor in good health (CMV status not recorded). Some clones in this sample may be carry-over from other donors' samples.

The chain has TRBV7-2 and TRBJ1-6; 8 bases match TRBD1. V trimming: 2 bases; J trimming: 7 bases; junction bases outside the gene matches: 4. The CDR3 spans 15 residues. Germline CDR1 SGHTA, CDR2 FQGNSA. The CDR3: CASSLRQGSNSPLHF. DNA for the CDR3: TGTGCCAGCAGCTTAAGACAGGGGAGCAATTCACCCCTCCACTTT. Variable domain in full (rest from reference TRBV7-2 and TRBJ1-6): GAGVSQSPSNKVTEKGKDVELRCDPISGHTALYWYRQSLGQGLEFLIYFQGNSAPDKSGLPSDRFSAERTGGSVSTLTIQRTQQEDSAVYLCASSLRQGSNSPLHFGNGTRLTVT.

This clonotype was observed a few times. The chain has TRBV10-3 and TRBJ1-5, with D unclear. V was pared by 4 bases and J by 5 bases, with 9 bases between. The CDR3 contains 13 residues. CDR1 and CDR2 (germline): ENHRY, SYGVKD. The CDR3 region is CAISGVSYQPQHF. For the CDR3, the DNA is TGTGCCATCAGTGGGGTTTCTTATCAGCCCCAGCATTTT.

This clonotype came up many times. V and J are TRBV28 and TRBJ2-5; no firm D call. This CDR3 is 14 amino acids long. Looked up from germline, CDR1 is MDHEN and CDR2 is SYDVKM. Trimming pared 2 bases from V and 1 base from J, leaving 8 bases between. CDR3 DNA: TGTGCCAGCAGTTTACTAGGACCCCAAGAGACCCAGTACTTC. It is translated as CASSLLGPQETQYF.

The genes are TRBV6-2 or TRBV6-3 and TRBJ2-5, with D maybe TRBD2 (6 bases). The V gene lost 2 bases and the J gene lost 4 bases, with 17 bases spanning the gap. CDR3 length: 16 amino acids. Germline V gene sequence: CDR1 MNHEY, CDR2 SVGEGT. The CDR3 protein is CASSYGGPRRGETQYF. For the CDR3, the DNA is TGTGCCAGCAGTTACGGCGGCCCCCGGAGGGGAGAGACCCAGTACTTC.

This clonotype was counted a few times. The chain combines TRBV6-2 or TRBV6-3 with TRBJ1-5; 7 bases fit TRBD1. Germline V lookup: CDR1 MNHEY, CDR2 SVGEGT. V shed 6 bases and J 1 base; nucleotides not matched to a gene: 9. The CDR3 sequence is 16 residues long. The CDR3 DNA follows: TGTGCCAGCAGAGTACAGGGGATCCAAAGCAATCAGCCCCAGCATTTT. Translation: CASRVQGIQSNQPQHF.

V usage is TRBV7-2 and J usage is TRBJ2-1, with 8 bases aligning to TRBD1. This CDR3 has 14 residues. V lost 4 bases, J lost 13 bases, and 12 bases stayed unmatched. Germline CDR1 and CDR2: SGHTA and FQGNSA. The CDR3 DNA reads as TGTGCCAGCAGCTCGGGACAGGTTCGGGCCCCACAGTTCTTC. It translates to CASSSGQVRAPQFF.

The count of this clonotype is one. V usage is TRBV28 and J usage is TRBJ1-5, with unresolved D. The V and J ends lost 3 bases and 4 bases respectively, with 10 bases between them. CDR3 length: 14 amino acids. Germline V gene sequence: CDR1 MDHEN, CDR2 SYDVKM. The CDR3 sequence is CASSFTSLNQPQHF. CDR3 bases: TGTGCCAGCAGTTTCACTAGTCTAAATCAGCCCCAGCATTTT.

The J gene is TRBJ2-7, the V gene TRBV7-2; 7 nucleotides align to TRBD2. The CDR3 is 15 amino acids. Germline V gene lookup returns CDR1 SGHTA and CDR2 FQGNSA. The trim removed 5 bases at V and 6 bases at J, leaving 13 bases unmatched. The CDR3 DNA reads as TGTGCCAGCAGCGTGGGGGGGAGCCCGGGGTTCGAGCAGTACTTC. Its protein is CASSVGGSPGFEQYF.

V usage is TRBV6-4 and J usage is TRBJ1-1; D remains unclear. Trimming pared 5 bases from V and 1 base from J, leaving 11 bases between. The germline gives CDR1 MRHNA, CDR2 SNTAGT. This CDR3 comprises 14 residues. The chain's CDR3 is CASSPSPGNTEAFF. The CDR3 DNA follows: TGTGCCAGCAGTCCCTCTCCGGGGAACACTGAAGCTTTCTTT.

This clonotype showed up just a few times. The chain has TRBV6-1 and TRBJ2-7; 8 bases map to TRBD1. The CDR3 runs to 16 residues. V dropped 7 bases and J dropped 4; count of bases not matched to a gene: 15. CDR1 and CDR2 from the germline V gene are MNHNS and SASEGT. The CDR3 region is CASTLRGQGVRYEQYF. The CDR3 DNA reads as TGTGCCAGCACCCTTCGAGGACAGGGCGTAAGATACGAGCAGTACTTC.

Details on this clonotype: Possible read error: a much larger clone is one base away. This sequence joins TRBV7-8 and TRBJ2-7; the match to TRBD2 covers 7 bases. V trimming: 0 bases; J trimming: 9 bases; junction bases outside the gene matches: 14. This CDR3 has 16 residues. Per the germline V gene, CDR1 is SGHVS and CDR2 is FQNEAQ. This CDR3 reads CASSLARRTSLSRQYF. Here the CDR3 DNA reads TGTGCCAGCAGCTTAGCGAGGAGGACTAGTCTGAGCAGGCAGTACTTC.

This clonotype was detected only a few times. This CDR3 reads CASSILLSGPTQYF. CDR3 in DNA: TGTGCCAGCAGCATATTACTTAGCGGGCCTACGCAGTATTTT. This rearrangement joins TRBV7-9 to TRBJ2-3; 7 bases align to TRBD2. V dropped 5 bases and J dropped 8; count of bases not matched to a gene: 10. Germline V gene lookup returns CDR1 SEHNR and CDR2 FQNEAQ (reference sequence). This CDR3 has 14 residues.

This clonotype was observed many times. This chain uses TRBV7-2 with TRBJ1-2; D is unclear. The CDR3 has 14 residues. Trimming shortened V by 5 bases and J by 2 bases, and 12 bases separated the two germline ends. The germline V gene has CDR1 SGHTA and CDR2 FQGNSA. This CDR3 reads CASSLRRENYGYTF. In DNA form, the CDR3 reads TGTGCCAGCAGCCTTCGACGGGAAAACTATGGCTACACCTTC.

This clonotype was counted only a few times. The CDR3 bases are TGTGCCAGTAGGCCAGGACTAGGGGTGGCGACCCAGTACTTC. Translation: CASRPGLGVATQYF. The chain recombines TRBV19 with TRBJ2-5; 7 positions match TRBD2. The germline V gene encodes CDR1 LNHDA and CDR2 SQIVND (reference sequence). The CDR3 is 14 amino acids. V lost 6 bases to trimming and J lost 7 bases; unmatched junction nucleotides: 11.

This rearrangement joins TRBV28 to TRBJ1-4, with a weak D call TRBD1 (5 bases). CDR3 length equals 13 residues. Looked up from germline, CDR1 is MDHEN and CDR2 is SYDVKM. The V gene lost 5 bases and the J gene lost 6 bases, with 10 bases spanning the gap. DNA for the CDR3: TGTGCCAGCAGTCCCTCGGGGGATGAAAAACTGTTTTTT. Its translation: CASSPSGDEKLFF.

J is TRBJ2-7 and V is TRBV27; D uncertain. This CDR3 is built from 15 residues. Germline CDR1 is MNHEY and CDR2 is SMNVEV (reference sequence). Deletions cut 0 bases from V and 1 base from J, with 10 bases between. The CDR3 nucleotides are TGTGCCAGCAGTTTATCAGATAGCAGGTCCTACGAGCAGTACTTC. Protein: CASSLSDSRSYEQYF.

This clonotype occurred a few times. V and J are TRBV28 and TRBJ2-7; a possible D gene is TRBD2 (6 bases). The CDR3 consists of 17 residues. Deletions cut 7 bases from V and 4 bases from J, with 26 bases between. Germline V CDR1 and CDR2: MDHEN, SYDVKM. DNA of the CDR3: TGTGCCAGCATAGGAGGGGTTTCAATGGGACGTCAATACGAGCAGTACTTC. Protein: CASIGGVSMGRQYEQYF.

V is TRBV28 and J is TRBJ1-3; possible D gene TRBD1, 6 bases. Germline V gives CDR1 MDHEN, CDR2 SYDVKM. The CDR3 has 14 residues. With 6 bases removed from V and 2 bases from J, the gap between germline ends came to 11 bases. CDR3 in amino acids: CASRPQGPGNTIYF. The CDR3 nucleotides read TGTGCCAGCAGACCACAGGGCCCTGGAAACACCATATATTTT.

The CDR3 coding sequence is TGTGCCAGCAGCTTTTATTCAGGGCTACGCAATGAGCAGTTCTTC. Its translation is CASSFYSGLRNEQFF. This sequence joins TRBV7-2 and TRBJ2-1, with D possibly matching TRBD1 (5 bases). With 3 bases removed from V and 6 bases from J, the gap between germline ends came to 15 bases. This CDR3 has 15 amino acids. CDR1 and CDR2 from the germline V gene are SGHTA and FQGNSA.

This clonotype was counted a few times. This chain links TRBV19 with TRBJ1-5; D might be TRBD1 (6 bases). There are 13 residues in the CDR3. CDR1 is LNHDA, CDR2 SQIVND, per germline (reference sequence). V was trimmed by 6 bases and J by 6 bases, leaving 12 bases between them. This CDR3 is CASSGGAGQPQHF. CDR3 coding DNA: TGTGCCAGTAGCGGGGGGGCCGGTCAGCCCCAGCATTTT.

In its sample, this clonotype was seen a few times. The gene calls are TRBV20-1 and TRBJ2-7; D perhaps matches TRBD2 (7 bases). The germline V and J ends were trimmed by 3 bases and 4 bases, with 19 bases remaining between them. The CDR3 runs 15 residues. CDR1 DFQATT and CDR2 SNEGSKA come from the germline V gene (reference sequence). CDR3 sequence reads: CSARVGGAGPYEQYF. As DNA, the CDR3 is TGCAGTGCTAGGGTAGGGGGGGCTGGCCCTTACGAGCAGTACTTC.